Sequencing of this T cell receptor beta chain was carried out in a study of naive and memory T cell subsets. Cells stained for CD3, CD4, CD8, CD45RA and CD27 were sorted into four subsets. Study-wide results and caveats: Especially in CD8 cells, naive repertoires contained a few larger clonotypes, possibly CD45RA-re-expressing memory cells. Findings for naive and memory subsets could not be checked against ground truth.

On this clonotype itself: The antigen is undetermined.

The beta constant-region primer was an equimolar mix of two oligonucleotides covering TRBC1 and TRBC2. The ligated cDNA underwent four PCR rounds using SP2 and nested alpha and beta constant-region primers. A 12-nucleotide UMI and the SP2 primer were added to the cDNA 3' end by oligonucleotide ligation. A single record per CDR3 protein comes from TCRdb applying MiXCR to the UMI-ligation and nested PCR reads. The table records roughly 97,000 distinct CDR3 sequences, roughly 14% of them present only once. Sequencing was carried out using naive CD8+ T cells from blood. This clonotype was obtained from a human donor in good health.

The CDR3 spells CASSSSGSSGNEQYF. In nucleotides, the CDR3 is TGTGCCAGCAGCTCTAGCGGGAGTTCGGGCAACGAGCAGTACTTC. The chain recombines TRBV11-2 with TRBJ2-7, with 10 bases lining up with TRBD2. The CDR3 runs to 15 residues. The trim removed 4 bases at V and 5 bases at J, leaving 8 bases unmatched. In germline, CDR1 is SGHAT, CDR2 FQNNGV.